These T cell receptor beta chains were read from a single sample in a study of cytomegalovirus exposure and HLA in healthy donors. Sequenced by immunoSEQ multiplex PCR; TCRdb stores in-frame clones only, minus some. Of fewer than 150,000 clones listed, roughly 80% are singletons. The sample was PBMCs. The source is a man aged 40-55 years in good health and CMV-seronegative. Each CDR3 is given with its conserved first and last residue. A D gene is named only where the DNA matches it firmly. The size entry is marked missing in some rows and otherwise reads once, few, many or a size class.

len	j_gene	d_gene	v_gene	abundance	CDR3nt	CDR3aa
13	TRBJ2-7	TRBD1	TRBV28	-	TGTGCCAGCAGTCCCGGACAGGGCTACGAGCAGTACTTC	CASSPGQGYEQYF
14	TRBJ2-2	TRBD1	TRBV7-9	-	TGTGCCAGCAAGGCTACAGGGGTCACCGGGGAGCTGTTTTTT	CASKATGVTGELFF
16	TRBJ1-2	TRBD1	TRBV6-5	-	TGTGCCAGCAGTTCTCTTGAGCAGGGGGCGCGGTATGGCTACACCTTC	CASSSLEQGARYGYTF
13	TRBJ1-2	TRBD1	TRBV29-1	-	TGCAGCGCGGTGGACAGGGACGGGGGTGGCTACACCTTC	CSAVDRDGGGYTF
17	TRBJ2-1	TRBD2	TRBV10-3	once	TGTGCCATCAGTGAGTCGGAGGGGCGGGGGAAGCACAATGAGCAGTTCTTC	CAISESEGRGKHNEQFF
13	TRBJ1-2	-	TRBV10-3	-	TGTGCCAGCAAGGGGTCAGGCCCATATGGCTACACCTTC	CASKGSGPYGYTF
15	TRBJ2-1	-	TRBV27	-	TGTGCCAGCAGCTCCCGTATCCTCTCCTACAATGAGCAGTTCTTC	CASSSRILSYNEQFF
14	TRBJ1-1	-	TRBV7-3	-	TGTGCCAGCAGCCCCGGGGTTGGTGGGACTGAAGCTTTCTTT	CASSPGVGGTEAFF
15	TRBJ2-1	TRBD2	TRBV2	-	TGTGCCAGCAGTGCTCTTGCGGGAGATTACAATGAGCAGTTCTTC	CASSALAGDYNEQFF
14	TRBJ1-2	TRBD1	TRBV6-5	-	TGTGCCAGCAGTAAGGACAGGGATCCCTATGGCTACACCTTC	CASSKDRDPYGYTF
16	TRBJ1-5	-	TRBV7-8	-	TGTGCCAGCAGCTTATACAGCGGCTGGAGCAATCAGCCCCAGCATTTT	CASSLYSGWSNQPQHF
11	TRBJ2-5	-	TRBV30	-	TGTGCCTGGACAGGGGAAAAGACCCAGTACTTC	CAWTGEKTQYF
13	TRBJ2-7	TRBD1	TRBV30	-	TGTGCCTGCAAGACAGGGGAATCCTACGAGCAGTACTTC	CACKTGESYEQYF
13	TRBJ2-7	-	TRBV7-9	-	TGTGCCAGCAGCTTAGCCGCCGGGGACGAGCAGTACTTC	CASSLAAGDEQYF
14	TRBJ2-5	-	TRBV14	-	TGTGCCAGCAGCCAAGATAGCAACCAAGAGACCCAGTACTTC	CASSQDSNQETQYF
16	TRBJ2-1	TRBD2	TRBV2	few	TGTGCCAGCAGCCCAACCGCTAGCGGGGGAAGCGATGAGCAGTTCTTC	CASSPTASGGSDEQFF
14	TRBJ2-3	-	TRBV7-2	-	TGTGCCAGCAGCCCGTCCTCCGGGACAGATACGCAGTATTTT	CASSPSSGTDTQYF
15	TRBJ1-2	TRBD1	TRBV5-1	-	TGCGCCAGCAGCACGGCCGGGACAGGGGTGGAAGGCTACACCTTC	CASSTAGTGVEGYTF
14	TRBJ1-1	-	TRBV28	-	TGTGCCAGCAGTTTGGAGGGAGGCGGCACTGAAGCTTTCTTT	CASSLEGGGTEAFF
15	TRBJ2-3	TRBD1	TRBV5-1	-	TGCGCCAGCAGCTCCCGGGACAGGGGGACAGATACGCAGTATTTT	CASSSRDRGTDTQYF